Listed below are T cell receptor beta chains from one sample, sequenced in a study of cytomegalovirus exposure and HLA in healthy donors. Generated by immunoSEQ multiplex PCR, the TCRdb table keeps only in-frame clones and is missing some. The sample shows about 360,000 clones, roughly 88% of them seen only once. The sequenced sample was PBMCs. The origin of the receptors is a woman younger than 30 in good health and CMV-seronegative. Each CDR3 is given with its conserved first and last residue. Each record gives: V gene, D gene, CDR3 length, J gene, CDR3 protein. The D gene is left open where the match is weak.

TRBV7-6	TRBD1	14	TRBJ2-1	CASSPHRGLDEQFF
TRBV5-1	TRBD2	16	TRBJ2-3	CASSQGLAGGTDTQYF
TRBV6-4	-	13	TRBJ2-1	CASSPGVSGEQFF
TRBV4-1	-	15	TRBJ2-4	CASSQPLRGKNIQYF
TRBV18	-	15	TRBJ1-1	CASSPPQGVGTEAFF
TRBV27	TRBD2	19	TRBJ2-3	CASSFPGLAGASGTDTQYF
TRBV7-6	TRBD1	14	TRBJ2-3	CASSWDRGTDTQYF
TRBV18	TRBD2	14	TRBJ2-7	CASSPMAGDYEQYF
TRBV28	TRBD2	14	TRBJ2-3	CASSLGLAPDTQYF
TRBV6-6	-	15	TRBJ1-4	CASSSEGGVKEKLFF
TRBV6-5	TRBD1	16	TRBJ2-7	CASSSTGGSGSYEQYF
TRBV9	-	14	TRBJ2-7	CASSVGASVSEQYF
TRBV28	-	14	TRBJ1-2	CASSSGVNHGGYTF
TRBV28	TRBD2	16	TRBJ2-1	CASSYSSGRGVNEQFF
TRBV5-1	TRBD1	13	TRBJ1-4	CASRRTGGEKLFF
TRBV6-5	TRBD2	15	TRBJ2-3	CASSIIAGATDTQYF
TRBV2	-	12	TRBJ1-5	CASSGGVQPQHF
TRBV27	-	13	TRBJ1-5	CASSLEGAQPQHF
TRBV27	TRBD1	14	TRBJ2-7	CASSPSRDSYEQYF
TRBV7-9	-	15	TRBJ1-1	CASSLYDTPNTEAFF
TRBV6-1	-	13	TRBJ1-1	CASSVGRATEAFF
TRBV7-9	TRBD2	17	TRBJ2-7	CASSFEGTSGRSGEQYF
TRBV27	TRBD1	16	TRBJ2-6	CASSLTGGSGANVLTF
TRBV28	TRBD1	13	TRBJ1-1	CASRRDRPTEAFF
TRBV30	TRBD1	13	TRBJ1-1	CAWGTGENTEAFF
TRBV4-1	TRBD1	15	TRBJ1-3	CASSSDRGPGNTIYF
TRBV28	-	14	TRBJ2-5	CASSLSSPQETQYF
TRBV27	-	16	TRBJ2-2	CASSAQGTLGTGELFF
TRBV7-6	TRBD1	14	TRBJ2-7	CASSRGTGAYEQYF
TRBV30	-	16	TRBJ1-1	CAWSSDPGGGYTEAFF
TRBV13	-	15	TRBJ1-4	CASSLKGGSHEKLFF
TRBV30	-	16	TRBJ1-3	CAGKPGHLYSGNTIYF
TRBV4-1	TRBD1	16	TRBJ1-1	CASSQDPGQGATEAFF
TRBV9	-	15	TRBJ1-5	CASSVDLGQAQPQHF
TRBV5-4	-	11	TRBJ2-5	CASSLGGDQYF
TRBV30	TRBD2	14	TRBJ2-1	CAGWREGSYNEQFF
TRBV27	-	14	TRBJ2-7	CASSLFRGAYEQYF
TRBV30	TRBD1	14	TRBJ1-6	CAWRRQGASSPLHF
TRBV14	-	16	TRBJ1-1	CASSPSGGEGFGEAFF
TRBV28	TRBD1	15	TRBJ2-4	CASSDRGQVKNIQYF
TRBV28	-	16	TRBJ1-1	CASSLLGIGTNTEAFF